One sample yielded the 31 T cell receptor beta chains listed below, sequenced in a study of CD4+ T cells in melanoma. Sequencing was performed with immunoSEQ multiplex PCR; in TCRdb, only in-frame clones are kept and a portion is missing. The sample lists roughly 150,000 clones; about nine tenths were seen once. The receptors stem from a human donor with melanoma.

The chain is built from TRBV7-9 and TRBJ2-5; 8 bases fit TRBD2. Trimming removed 5 bases from V and 2 bases from J; junction bases left unmatched: 1. Per the germline V gene, CDR1 is SEHNR and CDR2 is FQNEAQ (reference sequence). This CDR3 region has 13 residues. CDR3 DNA: TGTGCCAGCAGCCAGCGGGGGCAAGAGACCCAGTACTTC. Translation gives CASSQRGQETQYF.

The V call is TRBV6-5, the J call TRBJ1-1; 8 positions agree with TRBD1. Germline lookup yields CDR1 MNHEY and CDR2 SVGAGI. V lost 0 bases to trimming and J lost 10 bases; unmatched junction nucleotides: 4. CDR3 length equals 13 residues. CDR3 DNA: TGTGCCAGCAGTTACTCCCACACAGGGGGAGCTTTCTTT. Translated: CASSYSHTGGAFF.

The chain carries TRBV6-6 and TRBJ1-2; D is possibly TRBD1 (6 bases). CDR1 is MNHNY, CDR2 SVGAGI, per germline (reference sequence). Trimming left V 0 bases short and J 4 bases short, with 12 bases between. CDR3 size: 15 residues. CDR3 amino acids: CASSYSGGRVYGYTF. CDR3 nucleotides: TGTGCCAGCAGTTACTCGGGGGGGCGCGTCTATGGCTACACCTTC.

This rearrangement joins TRBV12-5 to TRBJ1-3, with TRBD1 matching 7 bases. The CDR3 runs 15 residues. V trimming: 5 bases; J trimming: 0 bases; junction bases outside the gene matches: 4. Germline V gene sequence: CDR1 LGHNT, CDR2 FRNRAP. CDR3 nucleotides: TGTGCTAGTGGTCCGGACAGGAACTCTGGAAACACCATATATTTT. Encoded protein: CASGPDRNSGNTIYF.

This chain joins TRBV15 and TRBJ2-5; no clear D gene. This CDR3 region has 14 residues. The V end was cut by 0 bases, the J end by 5 bases, with 10 bases between. Germline V CDR1 and CDR2: LNHNV, YYDKDF (reference sequence). CDR3 in amino acids: CATSRDPVSETQYF. The DNA of the CDR3 is TGTGCCACCAGCAGAGATCCCGTCTCGGAGACCCAGTACTTC.

This sequence joins TRBV12-5 and TRBJ2-6; D gene uncertain. CDR1 and CDR2 from the germline V gene are LGHNT and FRNRAP. The CDR3 runs 14 residues. The V end was cut by 7 bases, the J end by 2 bases, with 9 bases between. The CDR3 spells CASAKGAGANVLTF. The CDR3 DNA reads as TGTGCTAGTGCCAAGGGTGCTGGGGCCAACGTCCTGACTTTC.

V usage is TRBV6-5 and J usage is TRBJ2-3; possibly TRBD1 for D (6 bases). Trimming took off 4 bases at V and 0 bases at J, with 11 bases between the two ends. The germline V gene encodes CDR1 MNHEY and CDR2 SVGAGI. The CDR3 is made up of 15 amino acids. CDR3 sequence: CASSFGGQSTDTQYF. CDR3 sequence (DNA): TGTGCCAGCAGTTTTGGGGGCCAGAGCACAGATACGCAGTATTTT.

The V and J genes are TRBV2 and TRBJ1-2, with D hard to call. Between the trimmed V and J ends, which lost 2 bases and 6 bases, there was a span of 4 bases. The CDR3 loop spans 11 amino acids. Per germline, CDR1 SNHLY and CDR2 FYNNEI. CDR3 DNA sequence: TGTGCCAGCAGTGAAAACGATGGCTACACCTTC. It is translated as CASSENDGYTF.

The J gene is TRBJ1-1, the V gene TRBV11-2, with a tentative D call TRBD1 (6 bases). V gave up 6 bases and J gave up 4 bases, with 12 bases separating them. This CDR3 region has 13 residues. Germline V gives CDR1 SGHAT, CDR2 FQNNGV. Here the CDR3 reads CASSTVTGTEAFF. CDR3 sequence (DNA): TGTGCCAGCAGTACCGTGACAGGCACTGAAGCTTTCTTT. The full variable domain, completed using reference TRBV11-2 and TRBJ1-1, is EAGVAQSPRYKIIEKRQSVAFWCNPISGHATLYWYQQILGQGPKLLIQFQNNGVVDDSQLPKDRFSAERLKGVDSTLKIQPAKLEDSAVYLCASSTVTGTEAFFGQGTRLTVV.

The chain carries TRBV5-6 and TRBJ1-2, with TRBD1 identical over 9 bases. V lost 5 bases and J lost 8; bases outside the gene matches: 7. The CDR3 is 13 residues long. Germline V gene sequence: CDR1 SGHDT, CDR2 YYEEEE. The CDR3 spells CASRGDRALGYTF. Written as DNA, the CDR3 is TGTGCCAGCAGGGGGGACAGGGCCCTCGGCTACACCTTC. Using reference TRBV5-6 and TRBJ1-2 for the parts outside the CDR3, the full variable domain is DAGVTQSPTHLIKTRGQQVTLRCSPKSGHDTVSWYQQALGQGPQFIFQYYEEEERQRGNFPDRFSGHQFPNYSSELNVNALLLGDSALYLCASRGDRALGYTFGSGTRLTVV.

The chain links TRBV6-4 to TRBJ1-5; D is uncertain. This CDR3 is 13 amino acids long. The V and J ends lost 6 bases and 0 bases respectively, with 6 bases between them. Germline CDR1 and CDR2: MRHNA and SNTAGT. The DNA of the CDR3 is TGTGCCAGCAGATGTCGTAGCAATCAGCCCCAGCATTTT. Its translation is CASRCRSNQPQHF.

CDR3 protein: CASSLRSSGGGYTF. CDR3 in DNA: TGTGCCAGCAGCTTAAGGTCGTCGGGGGGTGGCTACACCTTC. V and J are TRBV5-6 and TRBJ1-2; D is perhaps TRBD1 (5 bases). The CDR3 contains 14 residues. Germline V lookup: CDR1 SGHDT, CDR2 YYEEEE. V was pared by 2 bases and J by 7 bases, with 15 bases between.

This clone was recorded once. The gene calls are TRBV5-1 and TRBJ2-1; 8 bases agree with TRBD1. The CDR3 contains 16 residues. Losses at the gene ends were 3 bases for V and 2 bases for J; bases not matched to a gene: 7. The germline V gene encodes CDR1 SGHRS and CDR2 YFSETQ. The CDR3 DNA follows: TGCGCCAGCAGCTCCCGGACAGGGCCCCCCTACAATGAGCAGTTCTTC. It encodes CASSSRTGPPYNEQFF.

The V gene is TRBV5-1, the J gene TRBJ1-3, with unresolved D. V shed 3 bases and J shed 0 bases, with 13 bases lying between them. This CDR3 has 16 residues. Per germline, CDR1 SGHRS and CDR2 YFSETQ. In DNA, the CDR3 is TGCGCCAGCAGCTCCATGCCCGAGTACTCTGGAAACACCATATATTTT. Translated: CASSSMPEYSGNTIYF.

J is TRBJ1-1 and V is TRBV28; unclear D gene. The V gene lost 5 bases and the J gene lost 1 base, with 11 bases spanning the gap. The CDR3 sequence is 14 residues long. Germline V CDR1 and CDR2: MDHEN, SYDVKM. The CDR3: CASSPADGNTEAFF. The CDR3 DNA sequence: TGTGCCAGCAGTCCTGCTGACGGGAACACTGAAGCTTTCTTT.

The V call is TRBV10-3, the J call TRBJ2-2; possibly TRBD2 for D (7 bases). V lost 8 bases and J 5 bases, leaving 18 bases between the germline ends. The CDR3 contains 15 residues. CDR1 ENHRY and CDR2 SYGVKD come from the germline V gene. CDR3 sequence reads: CAICQSGGPTGELFF. CDR3 bases: TGTGCCATCTGTCAGTCGGGGGGCCCTACCGGGGAGCTGTTTTTT.

The V call is TRBV7-2, the J call TRBJ2-5, with D possibly being TRBD2 (6 bases). V dropped 0 bases and J dropped 4 bases, with 12 bases sitting between them. There are 15 residues in the CDR3. Per germline, CDR1 SGHTA and CDR2 FQGNSA. This chain's CDR3 is CASSLAWGVPETQYF. CDR3 nucleotides: TGTGCCAGCAGCTTAGCGTGGGGGGTTCCAGAGACCCAGTACTTC.

The chain links TRBV11-3 to TRBJ2-5; 10 bases map to TRBD1. Trimming at V came to 5 bases and at J to 7 bases, leaving 10 bases not matched to a gene. The CDR3 totals 15 residues. Per germline, CDR1 SGHNT and CDR2 YENEEA. In DNA, the CDR3 is TGTGCCAGCAGCCTAGGACAGGGGGGGTTCGGGACCCAGTACTTC. The encoded protein is CASSLGQGGFGTQYF.

This chain connects TRBV18 to TRBJ2-3; 8 bases match TRBD1. The CDR3 contains 17 residues. The V gene end was trimmed by 0 bases and the J gene end by 3 bases; junction bases not matched to a gene: 8. Per the germline V gene, CDR1 is KGHSH and CDR2 is LQKENI. The CDR3 DNA sequence: TGTGCCAGCTCACCACCGAACAGGGGGAGTGGGACAGATACGCAGTATTTT. Protein product: CASSPPNRGSGTDTQYF.

This clone was detected only a few times. The chain joins TRBV28 to TRBJ2-7; D might be TRBD1 (5 bases). Deletions cut 7 bases from V and 5 bases from J, with 9 bases between. The germline V gene encodes CDR1 MDHEN and CDR2 SYDVKM. The CDR3 consists of 11 residues. Here the CDR3 reads CASTGYHEQYF. CDR3 DNA sequence: TGTGCCAGCACAGGGTACCACGAGCAGTACTTC.

This chain uses TRBV30 with TRBJ2-5; D is undetermined. This CDR3 region has 13 residues. CDR1 and CDR2 from the germline V gene are GTSNPN and SVGIG (reference sequence). V lost 4 bases and J lost 1, with 10 bases in between. CDR3 DNA sequence: TGTGCCTGGATGGGAACAGCCCAAGAGACCCAGTACTTC. This gives the protein CAWMGTAQETQYF.

This chain joins TRBV9 and TRBJ1-2; the D gene is possibly TRBD1 (6 bases). The CDR3 has 14 amino acids. Germline-derived CDR1 and CDR2 are SGDLS and YYNGEE. Trimming removed 1 base at V and 7 bases at J, with 14 bases between. The CDR3 sequence: CASSVSQGMGGYTF. Here the CDR3 DNA reads TGTGCCAGCAGCGTATCCCAGGGGATGGGTGGCTACACCTTC.

This clone is a singleton in its sample. The rearrangement links TRBV5-1 to TRBJ2-7; no clear D gene. Germline V gene sequence: CDR1 SGHRS, CDR2 YFSETQ. There are 14 residues in the CDR3. The V and J ends lost 4 bases and 3 bases respectively, with 14 bases between them. Written as DNA, the CDR3 is TGCGCCAGCAGCGCCAACTCTGTCTACTACGAGCAGTACTTC. Translated, it gives CASSANSVYYEQYF.

This rearrangement joins TRBV6-5 to TRBJ1-2; weak D call: TRBD1 (5 bases). Trimming pared 6 bases from V and 8 bases from J, leaving 19 bases between. The germline gives CDR1 MNHEY, CDR2 SVGAGI. This CDR3 comprises 14 residues. The CDR3, as DNA: TGTGCCAGCAGCCCAGGTGGAGGGGCGAGGGGCTACACCTTC. Protein product: CASSPGGGARGYTF.

This clone appeared a few times. CDR3 sequence: CSVEVGQGQTQYF. CDR3 coding DNA: TGCAGCGTTGAAGTCGGACAGGGGCAGACCCAGTACTTC. The chain joins TRBV29-1 to TRBJ2-5; 9 nucleotides agree with TRBD1. From germline, CDR1 is SQVTM and CDR2 ANQGSEA. V lost 1 base, J lost 6 bases, and 3 bases stayed unmatched. This CDR3 spans 13 amino acids.

V is TRBV10-2 and J is TRBJ1-5, with TRBD1 as a possible D gene (5 bases). The CDR3 contains 13 residues. V lost 7 bases, J lost 5 bases, and 12 bases lay in between. The germline CDR1 and CDR2 sequences are WSHSY and SAAADI. CDR3 residues: CASTQGPYQPQHF. DNA for the CDR3: TGCGCCAGCACCCAGGGCCCCTATCAGCCCCAGCATTTT.

This clone has more than one count but fewer than ten. The gene calls are TRBV9 and TRBJ1-2; D may be TRBD1 (5 bases). Germline V gene sequence: CDR1 SGDLS, CDR2 YYNGEE. The CDR3 length is 13 residues. V gave up 4 bases and J gave up 7 bases, with 14 bases separating them. The CDR3 region is CASSTPGGGGYTF. The CDR3 DNA reads as TGTGCCAGCAGCACCCCCGGTGGGGGTGGCTACACCTTC.

A note on this clone: A read error may account for a junction end that differs from germline. The chain joins TRBV5-8 to TRBJ2-5; the D call may be TRBD1 or TRBD2 (6 bases each). CDR3 length: 14 residues. Germline values: CDR1 SGHTS, CDR2 YDEGEE. The CDR3 loop is CASSLGGLGGTQYF. Here the CDR3 DNA reads TGTGCCAGCAGTTTGGGGGGCCTCGGGGGGACCCAGTACTTC. Together with reference TRBV5-8 and TRBJ2-5, the CDR3 gives the full variable domain: EAGVTQSPTHLIKTRGQQATLRCSPISGHTSVYWYQQALGLGLQFLLWYDEGEERNRGNFPPRFSGRQFPNYSSELNVNALELEDSALYLCASSLGGLGGTQYFGPGTRLLVL.

The chain carries TRBV13 and TRBJ1-2, with no clear D. Trimming removed 3 bases at V and 3 bases at J, with 8 bases between. There are 13 residues in the CDR3. In germline, CDR1 is PRHDT, CDR2 FYEKMQ (reference sequence). CDR3 sequence: CASSLDGDYGYTF. CDR3 coding DNA: TGTGCCAGCAGCTTGGACGGAGACTATGGCTACACCTTC. Variable domain in full (rest from reference TRBV13 and TRBJ1-2): AAGVIQSPRHLIKEKRETATLKCYPIPRHDTVYWYQQGPGQDPQFLISFYEKMQSDKGSIPDRFSAQQFSDYHSELNMSSLELGDSALYFCASSLDGDYGYTFGSGTRLTVV.

V gene TRBV18 combines with J gene TRBJ2-7; no definite D call. The V and J ends lost 3 bases and 0 bases respectively, with 9 bases between them. Per the germline V gene, CDR1 is KGHSH and CDR2 is LQKENI. The CDR3 length is 14 residues. The CDR3 region has the DNA TGTGCCAGCTCACCTCGTGAGCCCTCCTACGAGCAGTACTTC. Translation gives CASSPREPSYEQYF.

The chain combines TRBV4-1 with TRBJ1-1; no definite D call. Trimming stripped 4 bases from V and 1 base from J, with 10 bases between. In germline, CDR1 is MGHRA, CDR2 YSYEKL. The CDR3 has 14 residues. CDR3 nucleotides: TGCGCCAGCAGCCCGATCGACAAGAACACTGAAGCTTTCTTT. Protein product: CASSPIDKNTEAFF.